Each of the 22 T cell receptor beta chains below was sequenced from the same sample in a study of blood T cells in healthy people across ages. A second about 6 to 12 cycle PCR used barcoded and J-beta primers. TCRdb re-analysed the 5' RACE reads in MiXCR, keeping a single row per CDR3 protein. Here the sample spans 800,000 to 950,000 distinct CDR3 sequences, about 28% being singletons. This sample also appeared in a second study, on T cells of mothers and their children.

Sequencing was done on a sample of blood. Source of these receptors: a woman between 35 and 50 years old in good health.

This clonotype has at least ten counts. The V call is TRBV12-3 or TRBV12-4, the J call TRBJ2-7; tentative D call: TRBD1 (5 bases). Trimming left V 3 bases short and J 1 base short, with 10 bases between. The length of the CDR3 is 14 residues. CDR3 loop: CASSFAGWSYEQYF. The CDR3, as DNA: TGTGCCAGCAGTTTCGCAGGGTGGTCCTACGAGCAGTACTTC.

This sequence joins TRBV5-1 and TRBJ2-1; the D call may be TRBD1 or TRBD2 (6 bases each). Trimming shortened V by 4 bases and J by 10 bases, and 24 bases separated the two germline ends. CDR1 and CDR2 (germline): SGHRS, YFSETQ. The CDR3 contains 16 residues. The CDR3 here is CASSQDANPGAYEQFF. CDR3 nucleotide sequence: TGCGCCAGCAGCCAAGACGCAAACCCGGGGGCCTACGAGCAGTTCTTC.

This clonotype was counted ten times or more. V is TRBV4-3 and J is TRBJ2-7; tentative D call: TRBD1 (6 bases). V lost 0 bases and J lost 2, with 11 bases in between. Germline V gene data show CDR1 as LGHNA and CDR2 as YSLEER. The length of the CDR3 is 15 residues. The CDR3 DNA reads TGCGCCAGCAGCCAAGATCGGCCAGGGGCCTACGAGCAGTACTTC. Amino acids: CASSQDRPGAYEQYF.

This clonotype was recorded a few times. The rearrangement links TRBV5-1 to TRBJ2-3, with a possible D match to TRBD1 (6 bases). CDR1 and CDR2 (germline): SGHRS, YFSETQ. The V and J ends lost 0 bases and 2 bases respectively, with 16 bases between them. This CDR3 has 17 amino acids. The chain's CDR3 is CASSLATGPTPTDTQYF. The CDR3 DNA sequence: TGCGCCAGCAGCTTGGCCACAGGGCCCACCCCCACAGATACGCAGTATTTT.

This clonotype was recorded many times. The gene calls are TRBV11-2 and TRBJ2-7; 8 bases align to TRBD1. CDR1 SGHAT and CDR2 FQNNGV come from the germline V gene. Trimming took 4 bases from V and 3 from J; bases not matched to a gene: 8. This CDR3 has 15 amino acids. The CDR3 DNA sequence: TGTGCCAGCAGCTCCACCGACGGACAGGGCTACGAGCAGTACTTC. Amino acid sequence: CASSSTDGQGYEQYF.

The gene calls are TRBV4-3 and TRBJ1-1; TRBD1 agrees at 8 bases. The CDR3 loop spans 17 amino acids. Germline V CDR1 and CDR2: LGHNA, YSLEER. V dropped 1 base and J dropped 2; count of bases not matched to a gene: 9. CDR3 coding DNA: TGCGCCAGCAGCCAAGCGTCAGGGGGCCGCCCAAACACTGAAGCTTTCTTT. Its protein product is CASSQASGGRPNTEAFF.

The rearrangement uses TRBV27 and TRBJ1-2; no clear D gene. The CDR3 has 12 amino acids. Trimming removed 4 bases at V and 6 bases at J, with 9 bases between. Germline lookup yields CDR1 MNHEY and CDR2 SMNVEV (reference sequence). In nucleotides, the CDR3 is TGTGCCAGCAGTTCGGGAGAGAATGGCTACACCTTC. Amino acid sequence: CASSSGENGYTF.

This chain links TRBV7-9 with TRBJ2-7; D unclear. Germline V gene data show CDR1 as SEHNR and CDR2 as FQNEAQ (reference sequence). V was trimmed by 3 bases and J by 1 base, leaving 10 bases between them. The CDR3 runs to 14 residues. The CDR3 protein is CASSLWISSYEQYF. Written as DNA, the CDR3 is TGTGCCAGCAGCTTGTGGATAAGTTCCTACGAGCAGTACTTC.

V is TRBV4-2 and J is TRBJ1-2; D is perhaps TRBD1 (6 bases). CDR1 is LGHNA, CDR2 YNFKEQ, per germline. Trimming pared 0 bases from V and 6 bases from J, leaving 14 bases between. The CDR3 extends over 15 amino acids. CDR3 in amino acids: CASSQEGGAVDGYTF. Here the CDR3 DNA reads TGTGCCAGCAGCCAAGAGGGGGGGGCGGTCGATGGCTACACCTTC.

This clonotype was observed many times. The chain uses TRBV7-2 and TRBJ2-5, with unresolved D. Germline V gene lookup returns CDR1 SGHTA and CDR2 FQGNSA. This CDR3 region has 12 residues. The germline V and J ends were trimmed by 2 bases and 5 bases, with 6 bases remaining between them. Here the CDR3 DNA reads TGTGCCAGCAGCTTATTTACGGAGACCCAGTACTTC. Translation: CASSLFTETQYF. Looking up the rest from reference TRBV7-2 and TRBJ2-5 gives the full variable domain: GAGVSQSPSNKVTEKGKDVELRCDPISGHTALYWYRQSLGQGLEFLIYFQGNSAPDKSGLPSDRFSAERTGGSVSTLTIQRTQQEDSAVYLCASSLFTETQYFGPGTRLLVL.

V usage is TRBV5-1 and J usage is TRBJ2-6; 8 bases match TRBD1. Germline trimming cut 5 bases from V and 2 bases from J; bases unmatched to any gene: 9. CDR1 is SGHRS, CDR2 YFSETQ, per germline. The CDR3 runs 17 residues. CDR3: CASRPGQAVTGANVLTF. CDR3 DNA sequence: TGCGCCAGCAGACCGGGACAGGCGGTTACTGGGGCCAACGTCCTGACTTTC.

This clonotype was picked up a small number of times. The gene calls are TRBV12-3 or TRBV12-4 and TRBJ1-4, with TRBD1 matching 7 bases. The CDR3 loop spans 14 amino acids. The V and J ends lost 5 bases and 5 bases, in that order; junction bases with no gene match: 5. The CDR3 is CASSARDSNEKLFF. The CDR3 nucleotides read TGTGCCAGCAGTGCCCGGGACAGCAATGAAAAACTGTTTTTT.

The chain combines TRBV5-1 with TRBJ2-7; a possible D gene is TRBD2 (5 bases). The CDR3 covers 15 residues. V lost 4 bases to trimming and J lost 3 bases, with 17 bases between them. Germline CDR1 SGHRS, CDR2 YFSETQ. The CDR3 loop reads CASSPAGISFYEQYF. As DNA, the CDR3 is TGCGCCAGCAGCCCCGCCGGGATAAGCTTCTACGAGCAGTACTTC.

The V call is TRBV12-3 or TRBV12-4, the J call TRBJ1-1, with D maybe TRBD1 (6 bases). V was cut by 4 bases and J by 4 bases, with 10 bases left in between. The CDR3 runs 13 residues. The CDR3 loop is CASSYGQPTEAFF. The CDR3 region has the DNA TGTGCCAGCAGTTATGGACAGCCCACTGAAGCTTTCTTT.

Comment on this clonotype: Since a much larger clone is just one base distant, this may be a read error. Here the CDR3 reads CANRLLGTLSSADTQYF. CDR3 nucleotide sequence: TGCGCCAACCGCCTACTAGGGACTCTGAGTTCCGCAGATACGCAGTATTTT. The chain recombines TRBV5-1 with TRBJ2-3; possible D gene TRBD2, 6 bases. CDR3 length: 17 amino acids. Trimming shortened V by 9 bases and J by 4 bases, and 27 bases separated the two germline ends. Germline values: CDR1 SGHRS, CDR2 YFSETQ.

In this sample, this clonotype turned up a few times. The chain uses TRBV7-2 and TRBJ1-2, with D perhaps matching TRBD1 (5 bases). The CDR3 consists of 13 residues. V lost 2 bases to trimming and J lost 7 bases, with 11 bases between them. Germline-derived CDR1 and CDR2 are SGHTA and FQGNSA. CDR3 nucleotides: TGTGCCAGCAGCTTATTGCACGGGGGTGGCTACACCTTC. This gives the protein CASSLLHGGGYTF.

This clonotype was detected only a few times. This rearrangement joins TRBV2 to TRBJ1-2; the D is unclear. Germline V lookup: CDR1 SNHLY, CDR2 FYNNEI. Trimming shortened V by 3 bases and J by 4 bases, and 27 bases separated the two germline ends. The CDR3 is made up of 19 amino acids. The CDR3 protein is CASSESLIRQALRSYGYTF. The DNA for the CDR3 is TGTGCCAGCAGTGAGTCCCTTATTAGGCAGGCCCTCCGGAGCTATGGCTACACCTTC. Drawing the rest from reference TRBV2 and TRBJ1-2, the complete variable domain is EPEVTQTPSHQVTQMGQEVILRCVPISNHLYFYWYRQILGQKVEFLVSFYNNEISEKSEIFDDQFSVERPDGSNFTLKIRSTKLEDSAMYFCASSESLIRQALRSYGYTFGSGTRLTVV.

This clonotype was recorded at least ten times. The genes are TRBV7-2 and TRBJ1-2; 7 positions match TRBD1. The CDR3 spans 14 residues. V was pared by 4 bases and J by 7 bases, with 9 bases of the junction left unmatched. CDR1 and CDR2 from the germline V gene are SGHTA and FQGNSA. CDR3 sequence reads: CASSYVDTGVGYTF. CDR3 nucleotide sequence: TGTGCCAGCAGCTATGTGGATACAGGGGTTGGCTACACCTTC.

A few counts support this clonotype. This CDR3 reads CASSLGGQGKGEQFF. The DNA of the CDR3 is TGTGCCAGCAGCTTAGGGGGACAGGGCAAGGGTGAGCAGTTCTTC. V gene TRBV7-6 combines with J gene TRBJ2-1; 9 nucleotides align to TRBD1. The CDR3 loop spans 15 amino acids. CDR1 and CDR2 (germline): SGHVS, FNYEAQ. Germline trimming cut 1 base from V and 9 bases from J; bases unmatched to any gene: 7.

CDR3 DNA sequence: TGCAGCGTCAGGAGGGGGCAGCTGAACACTGAAGCTTTCTTT. This codes for CSVRRGQLNTEAFF. This chain uses TRBV29-1 with TRBJ1-1; 7 nucleotides align to TRBD1. This CDR3 region has 14 residues. Germline V gene sequence: CDR1 SQVTM, CDR2 ANQGSEA. The V and J ends lost 6 bases and 0 bases, in that order; junction bases with no gene match: 7.

V gene TRBV28 combines with J gene TRBJ2-7; maybe TRBD2 (6 bases). Germline values: CDR1 MDHEN, CDR2 SYDVKM. The V and J ends lost 11 bases and 4 bases respectively, with 18 bases between them. The CDR3 is 13 residues long. The CDR3 bases are TGTGCCGGCATCCCCGGAGGGTCATACGAGCAGTACTTC. Translating it yields CAGIPGGSYEQYF.

This chain uses TRBV5-1 with TRBJ2-5, with 14 bases that match TRBD2. V dropped 0 bases and J dropped 1; count of bases not matched to a gene: 8. Germline CDR1 and CDR2: SGHRS and YFSETQ. The CDR3 sequence is 19 residues long. The CDR3 region has the DNA TGCGCCAGCAGCTTGGCCAGGACTAGCGGGGGGCGGTCCCAAGAGACCCAGTACTTC. Residues: CASSLARTSGGRSQETQYF.